These T cell receptor beta chains were read from a single sample in a study of response to subunit inactivated influenza vaccine. TCRdb reanalysed the RT-PCR reads using MiXCR and keeps one entry per CDR3 protein. This sample has about 500,000 distinct CDR3 sequences, with 15% to 20% found just once. The sample here was CD4+ T cells sorted from PBMCs, taken less than 30 months after vaccination. These receptors originate from a man aged 50-75 years who received an inactivated influenza vaccine. Each CDR3 is given with its conserved first and last residue. D genes are given only for firm matches. Not every row has a clone size; where given, it reads once, few, many or a size class.

size	J	V	D	CDR3	DNA
few	TRBJ2-7	TRBV7-3	TRBD1	CASSLQGSSSYEQYF	TGTGCCAGCAGCCTACAGGGGTCGAGCTCCTACGAGCAGTACTTC
many	TRBJ1-6	TRBV9	.	CASSTRWNNSPLHF	TGTGCCAGCAGCACCCGGTGGAATAATTCACCCCTCCACTTT
many	TRBJ2-7	TRBV11-3	TRBD2	CASSLTSGVAYEQYF	TGTGCCAGCAGCTTAACTAGCGGGGTAGCCTACGAGCAGTACTTC
.	TRBJ1-6	TRBV3-1	.	CASSVTGNSPLRF	TGTGCCAGCAGCGTGACAGGCAATTCACCCCTCCGCTTT
.	TRBJ2-7	TRBV7-2	TRBD2	CASSLGLAGIYEQYF	TGTGCCAGCAGCCTGGGACTAGCGGGGATCTACGAGCAGTACTTC
.	TRBJ1-5	TRBV18	.	CASSLRHGSNQPQHF	TGTGCCAGCTCGCTGAGACACGGTAGCAATCAGCCCCAGCATTTT
.	TRBJ2-7	TRBV5-6	.	CASSLSLAGGGVQYF	TGTGCCAGCAGCTTGTCATTGGCAGGTGGAGGGGTGCAGTACTTC
.	TRBJ2-7	TRBV12-3/TRBV12-4	.	CASSHSGVPYEQYF	TGTGCCAGCAGTCACTCAGGGGTACCCTACGAGCAGTACTTC
few	TRBJ2-1	TRBV7-2	TRBD1	CASRRTGGVYNEQFF	TGTGCCAGCAGACGTACAGGGGGCGTCTACAATGAGCAGTTCTTC
.	TRBJ1-2	TRBV6-5	.	CASKGNGYTF	TGTGCCAGCAAGGGAAATGGCTACACCTTC
.	TRBJ2-3	TRBV4-1	TRBD1	CASSQTGERDTQYF	TGCGCCAGCAGCCAAACAGGGGAGAGAGATACGCAGTATTTT
.	TRBJ2-5	TRBV19	.	CASSIDQETQYF	TGTGCCAGTAGTATAGACCAAGAGACCCAGTACTTC
.	TRBJ2-1	TRBV20-1	.	CSARDQDPWRNEQFF	TGCAGTGCTAGAGATCAAGACCCCTGGCGGAATGAGCAGTTCTTC
once	TRBJ1-3	TRBV5-1	.	CASSLTASGNTIYF	TGCGCCAGCAGCTTGACAGCCTCTGGAAACACCATATATTTT
.	TRBJ2-4	TRBV5-5	.	CASSLPPGRGDIQYF	TGTGCCAGCAGTCTACCCCCGGGCAGGGGGGACATTCAGTACTTC
.	TRBJ2-1	TRBV10-3	.	CAISGSGVGYNEQFF	TGTGCCATCAGCGGCTCAGGGGTAGGGTACAATGAGCAGTTCTTC
.	TRBJ1-1	TRBV6-5	.	CASSYRGPGSAFF	TGTGCCAGCAGTTACCGAGGGCCCGGGTCAGCTTTCTTT
.	TRBJ2-3	TRBV2	.	CAGTDTDTQYF	TGTGCCGGCACCGACACAGATACGCAGTATTTT
few	TRBJ2-5	TRBV15	.	CATSRDPTVQGTQYF	TGTGCCACCAGCAGAGATCCGACCGTTCAGGGGACCCAGTACTTC
.	TRBJ2-1	TRBV4-3	TRBD1	CASSQEGRGFYNEQFF	TGCGCCAGCAGCCAAGAGGGCAGGGGGTTCTACAATGAGCAGTTCTTC
.	TRBJ2-7	TRBV11-2	.	CASSLGPGGYGEQYF	TGTGCCAGCAGCTTGGGGCCAGGGGGGTACGGTGAGCAGTACTTC
.	TRBJ1-5	TRBV29-1	TRBD1	CSVGGQGTPQHF	TGCAGCGTTGGGGGACAGGGGACGCCCCAGCATTTT
few	TRBJ2-5	TRBV7-2	TRBD1	CASSRPGQGQYF	TGTGCCAGCAGCCGACCCGGACAGGGCCAGTACTTC
.	TRBJ1-1	TRBV5-1	.	CASSPQGGNTEAFF	TGCGCCAGCAGCCCCCAGGGAGGGAACACTGAAGCTTTCTTT
.	TRBJ1-3	TRBV9	.	CASSVAIDSGNTIYF	TGTGCCAGCAGCGTAGCTATTGACTCTGGAAACACCATATATTTT
.	TRBJ2-1	TRBV20-1	.	CSARGPLNEQFF	TGCAGTGCTAGGGGCCCCCTTAATGAGCAGTTCTTC
.	TRBJ2-7	TRBV12-3/TRBV12-4	.	CASSDPGTTSSYEQYF	TGTGCCAGCAGTGACCCCGGGACAACCAGCTCCTACGAGCAGTACTTC
many	TRBJ2-3	TRBV6-5	TRBD2	CASSHRTSGSKDTQYF	TGTGCCAGCAGTCACCGGACTAGCGGGAGTAAGGATACGCAGTATTTT
few	TRBJ2-3	TRBV20-1	.	CSASPAGTDTQYF	TGCAGTGCTAGCCCAGCGGGCACAGATACGCAGTATTTT
few	TRBJ1-5	TRBV6-5	TRBD1	CASSWVGGGNSNQPQHF	TGTGCCAGCAGTTGGGTAGGGGGCGGAAATAGCAATCAGCCCCAGCATTTT
.	TRBJ1-1	TRBV5-1	TRBD1	CASSLRDSTMNTEAFF	TGCGCCAGCAGCCTAAGGGACAGCACAATGAACACTGAAGCTTTCTTT
.	TRBJ1-4	TRBV7-9	.	CASSPGGTVGTNEKLFF	TGTGCCAGCAGCCCCGGCGGGACGGTCGGCACTAATGAAAAACTGTTTTTT
few	TRBJ1-1	TRBV20-1	.	CSARFQGWNTEAFF	TGCAGTGCTAGATTCCAGGGGTGGAACACTGAAGCTTTCTTT
.	TRBJ2-3	TRBV7-2	TRBD1	CASSYRTGGDTQYF	TGTGCCAGCAGCTACCGGACAGGGGGAGATACGCAGTATTTT
.	TRBJ1-1	TRBV4-2	.	CASSQDFRPQGAFF	TGTGCCAGCAGCCAAGACTTCCGCCCCCAAGGAGCTTTCTTT
.	TRBJ2-2	TRBV29-1	TRBD1	CSGGQTNTGELFF	TGCAGCGGGGGACAGACGAACACCGGGGAGCTGTTTTTT
.	TRBJ1-5	TRBV28	TRBD1	CASSLQGAINQKPQHF	TGTGCCAGCAGTTTGCAGGGGGCAATCAATCAGAAGCCCCAGCATTTT
few	TRBJ1-2	TRBV5-1	TRBD1	CASSLAMGQVYGYTF	TGCGCCAGCAGCTTGGCCATGGGACAGGTGTATGGCTACACCTTC
few	TRBJ2-7	TRBV7-2	.	CASSFSHPPEQYF	TGTGCCAGCAGCTTTAGCCATCCACCTGAGCAGTACTTC
.	TRBJ2-5	TRBV11-2	.	CASSLIIRQPYQETQYF	TGTGCCAGCAGCTTGATCATTCGGCAGCCCTACCAAGAGACCCAGTACTTC
.	TRBJ1-5	TRBV24-1	.	CATSPGGNQPQHF	TGTGCCACCAGCCCTGGGGGCAATCAGCCCCAGCATTTT
many	TRBJ2-1	TRBV20-1	TRBD1	CSARYSGTGMINEQFF	TGCAGTGCTCGGTATTCCGGGACAGGGATGATCAATGAGCAGTTCTTC
.	TRBJ1-1	TRBV3-1	TRBD1	CASSPLSPGQGSEAFF	TGTGCCAGCAGCCCATTGAGCCCGGGACAGGGGAGTGAAGCTTTCTTT
few	TRBJ2-3	TRBV2	.	CASRGGLTDTQYF	TGTGCCAGCAGGGGAGGCCTCACAGATACGCAGTATTTT
.	TRBJ2-5	TRBV5-1	.	CASSLTSQETQYF	TGCGCCAGCAGCTTGACCAGCCAAGAGACCCAGTACTTC
.	TRBJ2-7	TRBV20-1	TRBD2	CSARGVHEQYF	TGCAGTGCTCGGGGGGTCCACGAGCAGTACTTC
.	TRBJ1-3	TRBV4-3	.	CASSQGPGMRGNTIYF	TGCGCCAGCAGCCAAGGCCCGGGAATGAGAGGAAACACCATATATTTT
.	TRBJ2-5	TRBV24-1	.	CATSGIASQETQYF	TGTGCCACCAGTGGGATAGCCTCCCAAGAGACCCAGTACTTC
.	TRBJ2-1	TRBV20-1	TRBD2	CSASSSGRPYRSYNEQFF	TGCAGTGCTAGTTCTAGCGGGAGGCCCTACCGGTCCTACAATGAGCAGTTCTTC
.	TRBJ2-3	TRBV28	TRBD2	CASRFTGTSGTLSTDTQYF	TGTGCCAGCAGATTCACCGGGACTAGCGGGACACTAAGCACAGATACGCAGTATTTT
.	TRBJ2-1	TRBV28	.	CASSFRDSLFF	TGTGCCAGCAGTTTCCGGGACTCCCTGTTCTTC